Listed below are T cell receptor beta chains from one sample, sequenced in a study of blood T cell repertoires in COVID-19. Assay: immunoSEQ multiplex PCR; the TCRdb copy retains only in-frame clones and omits some. The sample shows about 200,000 clones, 70% to 90% of them seen only once. Input material: PBMCs or T cells enriched from blood (not recorded which). Every receptor here comes from a young woman who had recovered from COVID-19. The CDR3 runs from the conserved cysteine through the conserved F or W. A D gene is named only where the DNA matches it firmly. Not every row has a clone size; where given, it reads once, few, many or a size class.

. | TRBJ2-1 | . | TRBV7-6 | CASSWVAATSSYNEQFF | TGTGCCAGCAGCTGGGTGGCGGCTACAAGCTCCTACAATGAGCAGTTCTTC
. | TRBJ1-2 | . | TRBV11-2 | CASSLRRTDYYGYTF | TGTGCCAGCAGCCTCCGACGGACGGACTACTATGGCTACACCTTC
. | TRBJ1-2 | . | TRBV4-1 | CASSGAGTGPGYGYTF | TGCGCCAGCAGCGGAGCTGGCACAGGCCCTGGGTATGGCTACACCTTC
few | TRBJ2-2 | TRBD1 | TRBV5-1 | CASSRGQGVFGELFF | TGCGCCAGCAGCAGGGGACAGGGGGTTTTCGGGGAGCTGTTTTTT
. | TRBJ2-1 | TRBD2 | TRBV28 | CASNFPAGGRGEQFF | TGTGCCAGCAACTTTCCCGCGGGGGGGCGTGGTGAGCAGTTCTTC
. | TRBJ1-2 | . | TRBV21-1 | CASSKDRDRARWGYTF | TGTGCCAGCAGCAAAGATAGGGACAGGGCCCGGTGGGGCTACACCTTC
. | TRBJ1-1 | . | TRBV4-2 | CASSQPKREANTEAFF | TGTGCCAGCAGCCAGCCCAAACGGGAGGCGAACACTGAAGCTTTCTTT
. | TRBJ2-7 | TRBD1 | TRBV7-3 | CASSLEGTGGSEQYF | TGTGCCAGCAGCTTAGAAGGGACAGGGGGTTCCGAGCAGTACTTC
. | TRBJ1-6 | . | TRBV27 | CASSGQNSPLHF | TGTGCCAGCAGTGGTCAGAATTCACCCCTCCACTTT
few | TRBJ1-3 | . | TRBV19 | CASTGVGSGNTIYF | TGTGCCAGTACAGGGGTTGGCTCTGGAAACACCATATATTTT
. | TRBJ2-7 | TRBD1 | TRBV30 | CAWSVGAYAPGQGVQLALYEQYF | TGTGCCTGGAGTGTAGGCGCTTACGCCCCGGGACAGGGGGTGCAACTAGCTTTGTACGAGCAGTACTTC
. | TRBJ2-5 | . | TRBV19 | CASSIDGTLQETQYF | TGTGCCAGTAGTATAGATGGCACCCTTCAAGAGACCCAGTACTTC
. | TRBJ2-7 | TRBD2 | TRBV7-6 | CASSSGPSGGAGEQYF | TGTGCCAGCAGCTCCGGCCCAAGCGGGGGGGCGGGAGAGCAGTACTTC
. | TRBJ1-2 | . | TRBV6-1 | CASSESTTASNYGYTF | TGTGCCAGCAGTGAATCTACGACAGCCTCTAACTATGGCTACACCTTC
. | TRBJ1-6 | TRBD1 | TRBV6-6 | CASSNRQGGNSPLHF | TGTGCCAGCAGTAACCGACAGGGAGGAAATTCACCCCTCCACTTT
. | TRBJ2-2 | . | TRBV6-1 | CASSGSGTSNTGELFF | TGTGCCAGCAGTGGATCCGGGACATCGAACACCGGGGAGCTGTTTTTT
. | TRBJ2-3 | . | TRBV14 | CASSQERGTYRDTQYF | TGTGCCAGCAGCCAAGAACGGGGAACGTATAGAGATACGCAGTATTTT
. | TRBJ2-7 | . | TRBV7-6 | CASSPLSTVTSYEQYF | TGTGCCAGCAGCCCGCTCTCAACAGTGACCTCCTACGAGCAGTACTTC
. | TRBJ2-3 | TRBD1 | TRBV5-4 | CASSLDRGWADTQYF | TGTGCCAGCAGCTTGGACAGGGGCTGGGCAGATACGCAGTATTTT
. | TRBJ1-2 | . | TRBV21-1 | CASSHGYDKTHHGYTF | TGTGCCAGCAGCCACGGATACGACAAGACACACCATGGCTACACCTTC
. | TRBJ2-4 | . | TRBV21-1 | CASSQEGGRRAKNIQYF | TGTGCCAGCAGCCAAGAAGGAGGGAGAAGGGCCAAAAACATTCAGTACTTC
. | TRBJ2-5 | TRBD2 | TRBV7-7 | CASSLASGNNQETQYF | TGTGCCAGCAGCTTAGCTAGCGGGAACAACCAAGAGACCCAGTACTTC
few | TRBJ1-6 | TRBD1 | TRBV19 | CASSLRQGWNSPLHF | TGTGCCAGTAGCTTAAGACAGGGATGGAATTCACCCCTCCACTTT
. | TRBJ2-7 | . | TRBV28 | CASSWGDGSYEQYF | TGTGCCAGCAGTTGGGGGGACGGATCCTACGAGCAGTACTTC
. | TRBJ2-3 | TRBD1 | TRBV11-2 | CASSFGTGDVDTQYF | TGTGCCAGCAGCTTTGGGACAGGGGATGTAGATACGCAGTATTTT
. | TRBJ2-5 | TRBD2 | TRBV5-1 | CASGLGTSETETQYF | TGCGCCAGCGGACTCGGGACTAGCGAAACGGAGACCCAGTACTTC
. | TRBJ1-2 | . | TRBV6-5 | CASSYQTPGVNGYTF | TGTGCCAGCAGTTACCAGACCCCGGGAGTGAACGGCTACACCTTC
once | TRBJ2-7 | TRBD1 | TRBV6-5 | CASSYSGTGSYEQYF | TGTGCCAGCAGTTACTCGGGGACAGGCTCCTACGAGCAGTACTTC
. | TRBJ1-2 | . | TRBV29-1 | CSVGQRQRNYGYTF | TGCAGCGTTGGCCAGCGGCAGCGTAACTATGGCTACACCTTC
. | TRBJ1-6 | . | TRBV11-2 | CASSFEAGLDSPLHF | TGTGCCAGCAGCTTTGAGGCAGGGTTGGATTCACCCCTCCACTTT
. | TRBJ1-1 | TRBD1 | TRBV19 | CASSSWDRVDTEAFF | TGTGCCAGTAGTAGTTGGGACAGGGTAGACACTGAAGCTTTCTTT
. | TRBJ2-3 | TRBD2 | TRBV18 | CASSRVAGGREDTQYF | TGTGCCAGCTCACGAGTAGCGGGGGGGCGAGAGGATACGCAGTATTTT
. | TRBJ1-2 | . | TRBV5-1 | CASSLVQGRNYGYTF | TGCGCCAGCAGCTTGGTCCAGGGTAGGAACTATGGCTACACCTTC
. | TRBJ1-5 | . | TRBV30 | CAWSVGSDQPQHF | TGTGCCTGGAGTGTAGGCAGCGATCAGCCCCAGCATTTT
. | TRBJ2-2 | . | TRBV9 | CASSRWGDTGELFF | TGTGCCAGCAGTCGGTGGGGGGACACCGGGGAGCTGTTTTTT
. | TRBJ1-5 | . | TRBV6-6 | CASSPRGGSLSGQPQHF | TGTGCCAGCAGTCCCCGCGGAGGGAGCCTTTCGGGGCAGCCCCAGCATTTT
. | TRBJ2-5 | TRBD1 | TRBV19 | CATAAGTGKETQYF | TGTGCCACCGCAGCCGGGACAGGCAAAGAGACCCAGTACTTC
. | TRBJ2-2 | TRBD2 | TRBV5-1 | CASSFGGDTGELFF | TGCGCCAGCAGCTTTGGGGGGGACACCGGGGAGCTGTTTTTT
. | TRBJ2-2 | TRBD1 | TRBV18 | CASSPRTGDRQDGELFF | TGTGCCAGCTCACCTCGGACAGGGGACCGACAGGACGGGGAGCTGTTTTTT
. | TRBJ1-2 | . | TRBV14 | CASSQDLAARGGYTF | TGTGCCAGCAGCCAAGATTTGGCAGCGCGAGGTGGCTACACCTTC
. | TRBJ1-5 | . | TRBV6-5 | CASSRGLGNQPQHF | TGTGCCAGCAGCCGGGGACTAGGCAATCAGCCCCAGCATTTT
. | TRBJ1-4 | . | TRBV7-9 | CASNSQAKEKLFF | TGTGCCAGCAATAGCCAAGCCAAAGAAAAACTGTTTTTT
. | TRBJ2-7 | TRBD1 | TRBV2 | CASSPWTGSSYEQYF | TGTGCCAGCAGTCCGTGGACAGGTAGCTCCTACGAGCAGTACTTC
once | TRBJ2-3 | . | TRBV29-1 | CSVEVRGGTDTQYF | TGCAGCGTTGAGGTCCGGGGAGGCACAGATACGCAGTATTTT
. | TRBJ1-1 | TRBD1 | TRBV19 | CASSTGQGDTEAFF | TGTGCCAGTAGTACAGGACAGGGGGACACTGAAGCTTTCTTT
. | TRBJ2-2 | TRBD1 | TRBV25-1 | CASTQGATGELFF | TGTGCCAGCACCCAGGGGGCAACCGGGGAGCTGTTTTTT
. | TRBJ2-6 | . | TRBV10-3 | CAISESGAGPGANVLTF | TGTGCCATCAGTGAGTCAGGCGCAGGGCCTGGGGCCAACGTCCTGACTTTC
. | TRBJ1-6 | . | TRBV19 | CASSPPGRRSGSPLHF | TGTGCCAGTAGTCCGCCTGGGCGGAGGAGTGGTTCACCCCTCCACTTT
. | TRBJ1-2 | . | TRBV6-1 | CASSEGPRQPNYGYTF | TGTGCCAGCAGTGAAGGGCCCCGACAGCCTAACTATGGCTACACCTTC
. | TRBJ2-7 | . | TRBV4-1 | CASSRGLGNEQYF | TGCGCCAGCAGCCGAGGTTTAGGCAACGAGCAGTACTTC
. | TRBJ1-4 | . | TRBV30 | CAWSRRLNRDEKLFF | TGTGCCTGGAGTCGAAGGCTAAACAGGGACGAAAAACTGTTTTTT
. | TRBJ2-1 | . | TRBV5-1 | CASSIQGQNEQFF | TGCGCCAGCAGCATACAGGGTCAGAATGAGCAGTTCTTC
. | TRBJ2-5 | TRBD2 | TRBV2 | CASSDWAGGQETQYF | TGTGCCAGCAGTGATTGGGCGGGGGGTCAAGAGACCCAGTACTTC
. | TRBJ1-4 | . | TRBV12-3/TRBV12-4 | CASSFQSGEKLFF | TGTGCCAGCAGTTTCCAATCGGGTGAAAAACTGTTTTTT
. | TRBJ1-1 | . | TRBV29-1 | CSVEGRVNTEAFF | TGCAGCGTTGAAGGCAGGGTAAACACTGAAGCTTTCTTT
. | TRBJ2-1 | . | TRBV30 | CAWLGGKVQFF | TGTGCCTGGCTAGGGGGAAAGGTGCAGTTCTTC
. | TRBJ1-2 | TRBD1 | TRBV6-5 | CASTPLGTGGAGYTF | TGTGCCAGCACGCCTCTGGGGACAGGGGGGGCTGGCTACACCTTC
. | TRBJ1-5 | . | TRBV9 | CASSVPNRDGNQPQHF | TGTGCCAGCAGCGTACCCAACAGGGACGGCAATCAGCCCCAGCATTTT
. | TRBJ2-7 | . | TRBV3-1/TRBV3-2 | CASSGGYPRYEQYF | TGTGCCAGCAGCGGCGGCTACCCACGGTACGAGCAGTACTTC